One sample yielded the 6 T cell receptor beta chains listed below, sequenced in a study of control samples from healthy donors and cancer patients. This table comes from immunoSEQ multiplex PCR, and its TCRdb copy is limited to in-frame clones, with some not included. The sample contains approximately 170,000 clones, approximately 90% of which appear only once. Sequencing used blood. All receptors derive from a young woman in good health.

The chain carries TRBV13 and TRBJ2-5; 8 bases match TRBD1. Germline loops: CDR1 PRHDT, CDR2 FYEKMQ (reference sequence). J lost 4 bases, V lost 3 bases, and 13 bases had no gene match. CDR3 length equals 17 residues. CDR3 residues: CASSFSEDPGGAETQYF. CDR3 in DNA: TGTGCCAGCAGCTTCAGTGAAGACCCAGGGGGCGCAGAGACCCAGTACTTC.

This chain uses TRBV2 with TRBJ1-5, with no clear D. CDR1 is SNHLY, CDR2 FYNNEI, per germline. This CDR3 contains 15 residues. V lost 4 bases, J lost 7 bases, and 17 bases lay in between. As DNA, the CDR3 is TGTGCCAGCAGTGGGAGGGCGGTACAAGGGCAGCCCCAGCATTTT. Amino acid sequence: CASSGRAVQGQPQHF.

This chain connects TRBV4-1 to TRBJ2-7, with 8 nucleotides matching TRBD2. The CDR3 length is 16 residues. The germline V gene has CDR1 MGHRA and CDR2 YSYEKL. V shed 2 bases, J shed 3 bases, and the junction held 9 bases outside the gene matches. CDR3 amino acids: CASSQLPTSAVYEQYF. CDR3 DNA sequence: TGCGCCAGCAGCCAACTCCCGACTAGCGCAGTCTACGAGCAGTACTTC.

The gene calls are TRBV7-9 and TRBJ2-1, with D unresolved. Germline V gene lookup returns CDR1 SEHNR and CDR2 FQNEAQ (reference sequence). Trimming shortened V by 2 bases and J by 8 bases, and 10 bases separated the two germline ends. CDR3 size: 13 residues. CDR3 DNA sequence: TGTGCCAGCAGCTTATACCCCTCCGATGAGCAGTTCTTC. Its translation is CASSLYPSDEQFF.

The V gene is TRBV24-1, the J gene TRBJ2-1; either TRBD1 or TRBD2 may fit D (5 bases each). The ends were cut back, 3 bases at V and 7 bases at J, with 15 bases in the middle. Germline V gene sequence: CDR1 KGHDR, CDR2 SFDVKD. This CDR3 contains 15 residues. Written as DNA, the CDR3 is TGTGCCACCAGTGATCCTGGGGGTGCTAGGAATGAGCAGTTCTTC. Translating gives CATSDPGGARNEQFF.

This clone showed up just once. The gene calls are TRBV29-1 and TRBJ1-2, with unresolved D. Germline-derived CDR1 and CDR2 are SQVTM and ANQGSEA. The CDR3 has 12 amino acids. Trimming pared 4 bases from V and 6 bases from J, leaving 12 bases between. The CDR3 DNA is TGCAGCGTTGGTTCTGTCTATGATGGCTACACCTTC. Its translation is CSVGSVYDGYTF. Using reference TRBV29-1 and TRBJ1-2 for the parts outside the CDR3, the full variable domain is SAVISQKPSRDICQRGTSLTIQCQVDSQVTMMFWYRQQPGQSLTLIATANQGSEATYESGFVIDKFPISRPNLTFSTLTVSNMSPEDSSIYLCSVGSVYDGYTFGSGTRLTVV.